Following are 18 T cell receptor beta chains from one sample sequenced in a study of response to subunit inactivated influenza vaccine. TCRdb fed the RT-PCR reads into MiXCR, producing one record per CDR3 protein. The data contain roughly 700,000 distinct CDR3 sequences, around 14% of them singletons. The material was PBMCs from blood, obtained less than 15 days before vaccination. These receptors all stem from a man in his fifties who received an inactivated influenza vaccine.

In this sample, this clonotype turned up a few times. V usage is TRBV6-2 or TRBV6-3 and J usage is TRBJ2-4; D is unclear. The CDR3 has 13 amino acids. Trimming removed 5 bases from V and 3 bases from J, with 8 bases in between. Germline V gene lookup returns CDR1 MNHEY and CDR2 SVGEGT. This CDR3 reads CASSVNGKNIQYF. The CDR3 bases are TGTGCCAGCAGTGTTAATGGCAAAAACATTCAGTACTTC.

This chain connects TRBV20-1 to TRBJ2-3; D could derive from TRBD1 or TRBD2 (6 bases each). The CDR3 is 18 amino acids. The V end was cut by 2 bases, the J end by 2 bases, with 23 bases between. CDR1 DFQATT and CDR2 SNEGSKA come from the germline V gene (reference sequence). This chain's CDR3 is CSARQLGGTTQNTDTQYF. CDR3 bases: TGCAGTGCTAGACAACTTGGCGGGACAACTCAGAACACAGATACGCAGTATTTT.

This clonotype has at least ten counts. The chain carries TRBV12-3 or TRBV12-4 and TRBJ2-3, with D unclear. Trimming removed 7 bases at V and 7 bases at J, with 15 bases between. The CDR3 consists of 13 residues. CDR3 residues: CASTTGPPYTQYF. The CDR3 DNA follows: TGTGCCAGCACTACGGGCCCCCCGTATACGCAGTATTTT.

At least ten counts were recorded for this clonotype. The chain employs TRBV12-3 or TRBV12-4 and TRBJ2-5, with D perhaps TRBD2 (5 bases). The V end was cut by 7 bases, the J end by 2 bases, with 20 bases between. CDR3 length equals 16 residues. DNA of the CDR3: TGTGCCAGCATCTTCCTTTTCCCAGCGGTTCAAGAGACCCAGTACTTC. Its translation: CASIFLFPAVQETQYF.

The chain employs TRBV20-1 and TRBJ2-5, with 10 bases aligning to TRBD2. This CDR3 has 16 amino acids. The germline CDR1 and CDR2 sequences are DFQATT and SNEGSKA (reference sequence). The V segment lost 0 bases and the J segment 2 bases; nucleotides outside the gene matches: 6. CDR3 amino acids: CSARDLGLAVQETQYF. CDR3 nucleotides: TGCAGTGCTAGAGATCTTGGACTAGCGGTGCAAGAGACCCAGTACTTC.

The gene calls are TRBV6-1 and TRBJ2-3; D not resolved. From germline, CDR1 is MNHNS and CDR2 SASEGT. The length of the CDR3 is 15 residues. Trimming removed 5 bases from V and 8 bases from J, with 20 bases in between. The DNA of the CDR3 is TGTGCCAGCAGTCGCGGACCTGGGCCGGCAGGTACGCAGTATTTT. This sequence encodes CASSRGPGPAGTQYF.

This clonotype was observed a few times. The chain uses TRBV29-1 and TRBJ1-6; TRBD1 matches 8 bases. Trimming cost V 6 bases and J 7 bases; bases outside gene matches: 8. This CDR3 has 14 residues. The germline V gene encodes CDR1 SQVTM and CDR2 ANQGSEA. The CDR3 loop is CSVRGQGANSPLHF. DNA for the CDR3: TGCAGCGTCAGAGGCCAGGGGGCGAATTCACCCCTCCACTTT.

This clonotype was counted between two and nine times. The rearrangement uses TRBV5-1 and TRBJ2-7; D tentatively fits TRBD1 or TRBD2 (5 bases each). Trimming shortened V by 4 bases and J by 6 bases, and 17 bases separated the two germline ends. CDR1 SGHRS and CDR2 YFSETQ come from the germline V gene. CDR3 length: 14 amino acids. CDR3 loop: CASSPGTDTGEQYF. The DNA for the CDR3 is TGCGCCAGCAGCCCGGGGACGGACACCGGCGAGCAGTACTTC.

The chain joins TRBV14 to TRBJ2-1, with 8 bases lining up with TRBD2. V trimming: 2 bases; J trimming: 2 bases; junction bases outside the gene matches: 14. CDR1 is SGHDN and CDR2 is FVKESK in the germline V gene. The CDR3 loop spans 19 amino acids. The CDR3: CASSQSASGWMPTYNEQFF. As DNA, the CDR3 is TGTGCCAGCAGCCAATCTGCTAGCGGGTGGATGCCCACCTACAATGAGCAGTTCTTC.

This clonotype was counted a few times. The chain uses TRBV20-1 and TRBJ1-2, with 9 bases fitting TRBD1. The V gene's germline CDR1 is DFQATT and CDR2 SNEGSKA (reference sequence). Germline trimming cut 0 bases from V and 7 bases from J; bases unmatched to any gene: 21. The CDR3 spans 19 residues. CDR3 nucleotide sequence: TGCAGTGCTAGAGATCTCACGCCGGTTCGGGACAGGGTATCATCTGGCTACACCTTC. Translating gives CSARDLTPVRDRVSSGYTF.

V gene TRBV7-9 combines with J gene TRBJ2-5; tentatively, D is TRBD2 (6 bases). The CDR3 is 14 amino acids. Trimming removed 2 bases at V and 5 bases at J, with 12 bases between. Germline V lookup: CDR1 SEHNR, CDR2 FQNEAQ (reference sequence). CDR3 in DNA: TGTGCCAGCAGCTTACCTCTTGCGGGGGAGACCCAGTACTTC. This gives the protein CASSLPLAGETQYF.

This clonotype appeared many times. This CDR3 is CASTRTGGVEKLFF. CDR3 in DNA: TGTGCCAGCACCCGGACAGGGGGAGTGGAAAAACTGTTTTTT. The rearrangement links TRBV12-3 or TRBV12-4 to TRBJ1-4; 10 nucleotides line up with TRBD1. Unmatched junction bases numbered 7, after V lost 7 bases and J lost 8 bases. The CDR3 runs 14 residues.

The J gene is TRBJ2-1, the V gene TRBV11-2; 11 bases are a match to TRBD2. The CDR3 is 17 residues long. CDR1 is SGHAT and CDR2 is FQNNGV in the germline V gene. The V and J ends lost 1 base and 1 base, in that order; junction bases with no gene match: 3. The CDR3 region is CASSLVRTSGSYNEQFF. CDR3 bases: TGTGCCAGCAGCTTAGTGAGGACTAGCGGGTCCTACAATGAGCAGTTCTTC.

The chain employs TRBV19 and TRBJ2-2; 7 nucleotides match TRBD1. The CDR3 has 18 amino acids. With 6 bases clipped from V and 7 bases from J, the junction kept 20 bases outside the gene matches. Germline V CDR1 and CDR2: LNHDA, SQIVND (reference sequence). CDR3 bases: TGTGCCAGTAGATGGACAGGAACCCCTTCTTTAACGGACGGGGAGCTGTTTTTT. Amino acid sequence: CASRWTGTPSLTDGELFF.

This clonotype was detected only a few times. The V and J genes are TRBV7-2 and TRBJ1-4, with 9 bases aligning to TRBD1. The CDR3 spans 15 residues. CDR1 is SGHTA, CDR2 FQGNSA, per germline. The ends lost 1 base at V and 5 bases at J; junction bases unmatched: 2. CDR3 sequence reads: CASSLGDRENEKLFF. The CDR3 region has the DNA TGTGCCAGCAGCTTAGGGGACAGGGAAAATGAAAAACTGTTTTTT.

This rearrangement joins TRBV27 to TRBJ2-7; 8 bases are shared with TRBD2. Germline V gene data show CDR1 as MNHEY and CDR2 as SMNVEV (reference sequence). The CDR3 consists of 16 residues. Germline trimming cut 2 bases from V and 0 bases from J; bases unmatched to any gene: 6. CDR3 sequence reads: CASSLSTGGSSYEQYF. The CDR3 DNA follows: TGTGCCAGCAGTTTAAGTACGGGGGGGAGCTCCTACGAGCAGTACTTC.

CDR3 loop: CASSLGRGRNTGELFF. In DNA form, the CDR3 reads TGTGCCAGCAGCTTAGGACGGGGCCGGAACACCGGGGAGCTGTTTTTT. J is TRBJ2-2 and V is TRBV7-9; D might be TRBD1 or TRBD2, each matching 5 bases. CDR3 size: 16 residues. Trimming pared 1 base from V and 1 base from J, leaving 10 bases between. Germline CDR1 reads SEHNR; CDR2 reads FQNEAQ (reference sequence). The variable domain in full, with the rest retrieved from reference TRBV7-9 and TRBJ2-2, is DTGVSQNPRHKITKRGQNVTFRCDPISEHNRLYWYRQTLGQGPEFLTYFQNEAQLEKSRLLSDRFSAERPKGSFSTLEIQRTEQGDSAMYLCASSLGRGRNTGELFFGEGSRLTVL.

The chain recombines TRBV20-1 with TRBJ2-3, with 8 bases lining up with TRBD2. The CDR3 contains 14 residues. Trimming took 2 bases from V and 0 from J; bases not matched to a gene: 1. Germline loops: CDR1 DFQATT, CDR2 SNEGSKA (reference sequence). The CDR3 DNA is TGCAGTGCTAGATGGACTAGCAGCACAGATACGCAGTATTTT. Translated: CSARWTSSTDTQYF.